The 3 T cell receptor beta chains below all came from one sample that was sequenced in a study of blood T cell repertoires in COVID-19. Data came from immunoSEQ multiplex PCR; TCRdb stores just in-frame clones and leaves some out. The repertoire holds around 250,000 clones, with almost 85% as singletons. Material: peripheral blood. These TCRs come from a man aged 50 or older with active or convalescent COVID-19.

The table lists this clone with a few counts. This sequence joins TRBV5-1 and TRBJ1-4; the match to TRBD1 covers 10 bases. Germline loops: CDR1 SGHRS, CDR2 YFSETQ. CDR3 length: 18 residues. The J segment lost 1 base and the V segment lost 4 bases, leaving 10 bases of the junction unmatched. For the CDR3, the DNA is TGCGCCAGCAGCGAGGGACAGGGGATCTCTAAAACTAATGAAAAACTGTTTTTT. Protein product: CASSEGQGISKTNEKLFF.

This chain uses TRBV10-3 with TRBJ1-1, with D unclear. Trimming took off 6 bases at V and 1 base at J, with 6 bases between the two ends. The germline gives CDR1 ENHRY, CDR2 SYGVKD. The CDR3 spans 12 residues. The CDR3 DNA reads TGTGCCATCAGATCAGGGAACACTGAAGCTTTCTTT. As protein: CAIRSGNTEAFF.

The V call is TRBV6-5, the J call TRBJ1-5; 11 positions match TRBD1. This CDR3 region has 14 residues. The germline gives CDR1 MNHEY, CDR2 SVGAGI. After removal of 9 bases from V and 2 bases from J, the junction contained 3 bases not matched to a gene. The CDR3 reads CASRTGGGNQPQHF. CDR3 DNA sequence: TGTGCCAGTAGGACAGGGGGCGGCAATCAGCCCCAGCATTTT.